The TCR beta chain described here comes from a study of CD8+ T cells in alopecia areata. The overall study: Disease severity was quantified as SALT score of affected scalp area.

Noted treatment: oral pan-JAK inhibitor, 5-10 mg twice daily. Investigators isolated RNA and reverse transcribed it into cDNA to act as the sequencing template. Measured with immunoSEQ multiplex PCR; TCRdb has only the in-frame clones, and not every one. The repertoire holds about 200,000 clones, with 64% as singletons. Trimming pared 5 bases from V and 3 bases from J, leaving 11 bases between. This CDR3 has 13 amino acids. Germline loops: CDR1 MNHEY, CDR2 SMNVEV (reference sequence). This sample comprised CD4+ T cells sorted from blood, obtained at week 4, from a patient treated with tofacitinib. This receptor was taken from a human donor with alopecia areata. V is TRBV27 and J is TRBJ2-7, with a tentative D call TRBD1 (5 bases). The CDR3 region is CASSPGNRYEQYF. CDR3 in DNA: TGTGCCAGCAGTCCAGGGAATCGCTACGAGCAGTACTTC.